The 20 T cell receptor beta chains below come from one sample, sequenced in a study of technical replicates of blood from several donors. TCRdb's copy holds only in-frame clones and misses some; the assay was immunoSEQ multiplex PCR. The profile shows more than 75,000 clones, just over 95% of them singletons. Sequenced material: T cells isolated from PBMCs. These receptors all come from a human donor in good health.

The chain is built from TRBV27 and TRBJ2-1; 7 bases are shared with TRBD2. The CDR3 contains 18 residues. The germline V gene has CDR1 MNHEY and CDR2 SMNVEV (reference sequence). V shed 4 bases and J 2 bases; nucleotides not matched to a gene: 14. In DNA form, the CDR3 reads TGTGCCAGCAGTTCATTAATCAGTGGCGGGAGTCCCTACAATGAGCAGTTCTTC. Translation gives CASSSLISGGSPYNEQFF.

The genes are TRBV27 and TRBJ2-7; 12 bases are a match to TRBD1. Germline V gene data show CDR1 as MNHEY and CDR2 as SMNVEV (reference sequence). J lost 7 bases, V lost 4 bases, and 8 bases had no gene match. The CDR3 length is 15 residues. CDR3 bases: TGTGCCAGCAGTTGGGGGACAGGGGGCGCGGAAGAGCAGTACTTC. It codes for CASSWGTGGAEEQYF.

The CDR3 loop reads CASSQGNILAGELFF. As DNA, the CDR3 is TGTGCCAGCAGCCAAGGGAACATACTAGCCGGGGAGCTGTTTTTT. This chain connects TRBV4-2 to TRBJ2-2; D may be TRBD2 (5 bases). With 1 base removed from V and 6 bases from J, the gap between germline ends came to 12 bases. Germline CDR1 is LGHNA and CDR2 is YNFKEQ. This CDR3 has 15 residues.

The V call is TRBV27, the J call TRBJ2-7; D not certain. Trimming removed 6 bases at V and 2 bases at J, with 17 bases between. CDR1 is MNHEY, CDR2 SMNVEV, per germline (reference sequence). This CDR3 is 15 amino acids long. This chain's CDR3 is CASSALEAPAYEQYF. The CDR3, as DNA: TGTGCCAGCAGCGCCCTAGAGGCCCCTGCCTACGAGCAGTACTTC.

The chain recombines TRBV4-1 with TRBJ2-7; TRBD1 agrees at 12 bases. The germline CDR1 and CDR2 sequences are MGHRA and YSYEKL. Unmatched junction bases numbered 7, after V lost 3 bases and J lost 4 bases. CDR3 length: 16 amino acids. The CDR3 spells CASSQKSGQGAYEQYF. The CDR3 DNA is TGCGCCAGCAGCCAGAAGTCGGGACAGGGGGCTTACGAGCAGTACTTC.

The chain uses TRBV7-3 and TRBJ2-3; TRBD2 matches 7 bases. The J segment lost 3 bases and the V segment lost 5 bases, leaving 5 bases of the junction unmatched. The CDR3 is 14 amino acids. Germline lookup yields CDR1 SGHTA and CDR2 FQGTGA. This CDR3 is CASSRGGWTDTQYF. The CDR3 DNA is TGTGCCAGCAGCAGGGGAGGGTGGACAGATACGCAGTATTTT. Based on the CDR3 plus reference TRBV7-3 and TRBJ2-3, the full variable domain is GAGVSQTPSNKVTEKGKYVELRCDPISGHTALYWYRQSLGQGPEFLIYFQGTGAADDSGLPNDRFFAVRPEGSVSTLKIQRTERGDSAVYLCASSRGGWTDTQYFGPGTRLTVL.

The chain carries TRBV6-5 and TRBJ2-2; D is perhaps TRBD2 (5 bases). Germline CDR1 and CDR2: MNHEY and SVGAGI. Trimming pared 0 bases from V and 0 bases from J, leaving 5 bases between. This CDR3 spans 15 amino acids. The CDR3 loop reads CASSYSGANTGELFF. For the CDR3, the DNA is TGTGCCAGCAGTTACTCGGGAGCGAACACCGGGGAGCTGTTTTTT.

The rearrangement links TRBV6-1 to TRBJ2-2; TRBD2 is a possible D gene (5 bases). The length of the CDR3 is 15 residues. The germline V and J ends were trimmed by 7 bases and 7 bases, with 19 bases remaining between them. Germline values: CDR1 MNHNS, CDR2 SASEGT. The CDR3 DNA follows: TGTGCCAGCATAATAACTAGTGGTGCCTTCGGGGAGCTGTTTTTT. This encodes CASIITSGAFGELFF.

This sequence joins TRBV6-6 and TRBJ2-7; 9 bases are a match to TRBD2. There are 15 residues in the CDR3. V lost 4 bases to trimming and J lost 5 bases; unmatched junction nucleotides: 9. Germline CDR1 is MNHNY and CDR2 is SVGAGI (reference sequence). The CDR3 here is CASSSSGIYSHEQYF. The CDR3 DNA reads as TGTGCCAGCAGTTCTAGCGGGATCTATAGCCACGAGCAGTACTTC.

This clone was seen just once. This chain uses TRBV2 with TRBJ1-4, with D perhaps matching TRBD1 (5 bases). V was cut by 2 bases and J by 7 bases, with 11 bases left in between. The CDR3 totals 14 residues. CDR1 and CDR2 (germline): SNHLY, FYNNEI. The CDR3 sequence: CASSETGGGEKLFF. CDR3 sequence (DNA): TGTGCCAGCAGTGAAACTGGGGGGGGTGAAAAACTGTTTTTT.

The rearrangement links TRBV7-9 to TRBJ2-3; 8 bases line up with TRBD2. This CDR3 comprises 17 residues. The V segment lost 4 bases and the J segment 5 bases; nucleotides outside the gene matches: 14. Germline lookup yields CDR1 SEHNR and CDR2 FQNEAQ (reference sequence). In DNA, the CDR3 is TGTGCCAGCAGCTCCACCCGAGGTAGCGGGACGGGAGATACGCAGTATTTT. It encodes CASSSTRGSGTGDTQYF.

J is TRBJ2-3 and V is TRBV5-4; D may be TRBD2 (6 bases). V was shortened by 4 bases and J by 4 bases, with 13 bases between the two germline ends. CDR1 is SGHNT, CDR2 YYREEE, per germline (reference sequence). This CDR3 region has 14 residues. CDR3 bases: TGTGCCAGCAGCACGACTAGAATGGCAGATACGCAGTATTTT. It translates to CASSTTRMADTQYF.

The chain combines TRBV5-6 with TRBJ1-1; 8 bases agree with TRBD1. The V gene end was trimmed by 2 bases and the J gene end by 6 bases; junction bases not matched to a gene: 3. This CDR3 contains 13 residues. CDR1 and CDR2 from the germline V gene are SGHDT and YYEEEE. The CDR3 nucleotides read TGTGCCAGCAGCTTCCAGGGGGCCGCTGAAGCTTTCTTT. It is translated as CASSFQGAAEAFF.

V gene TRBV27 combines with J gene TRBJ2-2, with 8 bases that match TRBD1. Germline trimming cut 5 bases from V and 4 bases from J; bases unmatched to any gene: 9. The CDR3 is made up of 16 amino acids. Looked up from germline, CDR1 is MNHEY and CDR2 is SMNVEV (reference sequence). CDR3 protein: CASSGVRGLSTGELFF. The CDR3 DNA follows: TGTGCCAGCAGTGGAGTCAGGGGGCTTTCCACCGGGGAGCTGTTTTTT.

This clone was picked up one time. The chain is built from TRBV19 and TRBJ2-2, with TRBD2 matching over 12 bases. This CDR3 has 16 amino acids. The junction had 7 bases not matched to a gene; V was cut back by 7 bases and J by 4 bases. The germline V gene has CDR1 LNHDA and CDR2 SQIVND (reference sequence). The CDR3 DNA reads TGTGCCAGTAACCCTAGCGGGAGGGCGTTCACCGGGGAGCTGTTTTTT. Translating it yields CASNPSGRAFTGELFF.

The chain recombines TRBV11-2 with TRBJ1-5; 7 nucleotides align to TRBD1. The CDR3 totals 14 residues. With 1 base clipped from V and 5 bases from J, the junction kept 2 bases outside the gene matches. Germline values: CDR1 SGHAT, CDR2 FQNNGV. In DNA, the CDR3 is TGTGCCAGCAGCTTAGTAGGGGGCGATCAGCCCCAGCATTTT. It translates to CASSLVGGDQPQHF. Together with reference TRBV11-2 and TRBJ1-5, the CDR3 gives the full variable domain: EAGVAQSPRYKIIEKRQSVAFWCNPISGHATLYWYQQILGQGPKLLIQFQNNGVVDDSQLPKDRFSAERLKGVDSTLKIQPAKLEDSAVYLCASSLVGGDQPQHFGDGTRLSIL.

The chain links TRBV6-6 to TRBJ2-1; 9 bases map to TRBD1. The V segment lost 6 bases and the J segment 4 bases; nucleotides outside the gene matches: 7. The CDR3 runs to 15 residues. The germline V gene has CDR1 MNHNY and CDR2 SVGAGI (reference sequence). In DNA form, the CDR3 reads TGTGCCAGCAGCTCAACAGGGGGCGAGTACAATGAGCAGTTCTTC. This gives the protein CASSSTGGEYNEQFF.

The rearrangement joins TRBV11-3 to TRBJ2-7; possible D gene TRBD2, 6 bases. The V end lost 4 bases, the J end lost 4 bases, and 20 bases lay between the germline ends. Germline CDR1 is SGHNT and CDR2 is YENEEA. CDR3 length equals 16 residues. CDR3 sequence (DNA): TGTGCCAGCAGCTCTCGATTACTAGCTGGGGGTTACGAGCAGTACTTC. Protein: CASSSRLLAGGYEQYF.

This chain uses TRBV30 with TRBJ1-1; 7 bases fit TRBD1. V shed 5 bases, J shed 5 bases, and the junction held 5 bases outside the gene matches. The germline V gene encodes CDR1 GTSNPN and CDR2 SVGIG (reference sequence). This CDR3 contains 12 residues. In nucleotides, the CDR3 is TGTGCCTGGGGCAGGGGGTGGACTGAAGCTTTCTTT. It translates to CAWGRGWTEAFF.

The J gene is TRBJ2-5, the V gene TRBV13; 8 bases fit TRBD2. The CDR3 is made up of 16 amino acids. Unmatched junction bases numbered 6, after V lost 2 bases and J lost 1 base. Germline loops: CDR1 PRHDT, CDR2 FYEKMQ (reference sequence). CDR3 DNA sequence: TGTGCCAGCAGCTTATCTGGCGGGAGGACCCAAGAGACCCAGTACTTC. The encoded protein is CASSLSGGRTQETQYF. The variable domain in full, completed from reference TRBV13 and TRBJ2-5, reads AAGVIQSPRHLIKEKRETATLKCYPIPRHDTVYWYQQGPGQDPQFLISFYEKMQSDKGSIPDRFSAQQFSDYHSELNMSSLELGDSALYFCASSLSGGRTQETQYFGPGTRLLVL.